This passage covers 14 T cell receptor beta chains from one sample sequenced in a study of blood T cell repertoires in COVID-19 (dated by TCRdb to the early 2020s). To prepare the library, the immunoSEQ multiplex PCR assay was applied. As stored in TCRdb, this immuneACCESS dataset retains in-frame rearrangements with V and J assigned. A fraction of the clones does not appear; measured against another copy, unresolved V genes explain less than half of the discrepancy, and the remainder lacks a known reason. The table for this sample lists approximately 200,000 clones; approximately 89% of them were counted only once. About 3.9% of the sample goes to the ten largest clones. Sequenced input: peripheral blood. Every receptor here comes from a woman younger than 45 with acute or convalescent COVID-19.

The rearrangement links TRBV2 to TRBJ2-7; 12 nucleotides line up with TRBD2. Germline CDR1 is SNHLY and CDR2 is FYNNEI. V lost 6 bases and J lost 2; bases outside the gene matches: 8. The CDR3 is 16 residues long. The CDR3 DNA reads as TGTGCCAGCAGAAGAGGACTAGCGGGACGACCCTACGAGCAGTACTTC. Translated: CASRRGLAGRPYEQYF.

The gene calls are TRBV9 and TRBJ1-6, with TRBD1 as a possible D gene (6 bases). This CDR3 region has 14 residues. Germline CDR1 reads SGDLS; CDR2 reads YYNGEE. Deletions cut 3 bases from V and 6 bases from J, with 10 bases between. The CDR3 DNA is TGTGCCAGCAGCGGGGGGACACGTAATTCACCCCTCCACTTT. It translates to CASSGGTRNSPLHF.

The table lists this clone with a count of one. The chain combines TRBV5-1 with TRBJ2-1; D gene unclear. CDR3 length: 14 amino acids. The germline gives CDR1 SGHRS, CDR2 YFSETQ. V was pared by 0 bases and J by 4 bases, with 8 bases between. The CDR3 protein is CASSLDRAYNEQFF. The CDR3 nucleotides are TGCGCCAGCAGCTTGGACCGAGCGTACAATGAGCAGTTCTTC.

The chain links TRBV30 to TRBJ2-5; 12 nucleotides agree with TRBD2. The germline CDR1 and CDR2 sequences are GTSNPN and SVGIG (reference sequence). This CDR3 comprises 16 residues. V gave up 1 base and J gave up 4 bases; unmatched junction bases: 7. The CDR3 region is CAWSAGLAGTRETQYF. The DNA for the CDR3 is TGTGCCTGGAGTGCCGGACTAGCGGGAACTAGAGAGACCCAGTACTTC.

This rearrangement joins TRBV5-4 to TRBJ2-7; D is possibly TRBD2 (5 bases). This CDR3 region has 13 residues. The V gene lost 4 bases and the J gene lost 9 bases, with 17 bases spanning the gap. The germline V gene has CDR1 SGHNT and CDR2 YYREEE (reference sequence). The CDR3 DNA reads TGTGCCAGCAGCCACGGGGTCGACCAGAGGCAGTACTTC. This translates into CASSHGVDQRQYF.

CDR3 nucleotide sequence: TGTGCCAGCCGAGGACAGGTGATCACCGGGGAGCTGTTTTTT. This translates into CASRGQVITGELFF. This chain connects TRBV2 to TRBJ2-2, with 7 bases fitting TRBD1. Germline V gene lookup returns CDR1 SNHLY and CDR2 FYNNEI. The CDR3 extends over 14 amino acids. Trimming removed 8 bases from V and 4 bases from J; junction bases left unmatched: 7. Full variable domain (remainder filled in from reference TRBV2 and TRBJ2-2): EPEVTQTPSHQVTQMGQEVILRCVPISNHLYFYWYRQILGQKVEFLVSFYNNEISEKSEIFDDQFSVERPDGSNFTLKIRSTKLEDSAMYFCASRGQVITGELFFGEGSRLTVL.

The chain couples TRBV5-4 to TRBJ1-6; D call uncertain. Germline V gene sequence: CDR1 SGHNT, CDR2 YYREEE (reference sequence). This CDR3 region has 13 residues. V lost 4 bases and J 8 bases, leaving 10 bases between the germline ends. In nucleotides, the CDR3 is TGTGCCAGCAGCCCCAGGCCCTATTCACCCCTCCACTTT. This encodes CASSPRPYSPLHF.

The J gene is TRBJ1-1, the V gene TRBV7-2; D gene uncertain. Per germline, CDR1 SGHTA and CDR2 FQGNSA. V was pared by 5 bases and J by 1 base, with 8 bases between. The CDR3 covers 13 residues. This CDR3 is CASSQQPNTEAFF. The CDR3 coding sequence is TGTGCCAGCAGCCAACAACCGAACACTGAAGCTTTCTTT.

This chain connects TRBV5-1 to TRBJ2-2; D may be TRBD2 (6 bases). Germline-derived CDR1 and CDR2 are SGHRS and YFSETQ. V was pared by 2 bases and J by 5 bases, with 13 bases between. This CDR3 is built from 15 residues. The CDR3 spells CASSFPGGRTGELFF. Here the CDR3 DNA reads TGCGCCAGCAGCTTCCCCGGAGGGAGGACCGGGGAGCTGTTTTTT.

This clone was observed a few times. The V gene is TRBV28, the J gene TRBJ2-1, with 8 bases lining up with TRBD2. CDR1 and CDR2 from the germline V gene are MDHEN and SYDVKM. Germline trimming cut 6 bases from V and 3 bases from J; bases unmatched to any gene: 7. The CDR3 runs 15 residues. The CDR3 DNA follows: TGTGCCAGCAGGCCACTAGCGGCGGGCTACAATGAGCAGTTCTTC. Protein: CASRPLAAGYNEQFF. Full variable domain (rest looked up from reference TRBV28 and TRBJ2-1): DVKVTQSSRYLVKRTGEKVFLECVQDMDHENMFWYRQDPGLGLRLIYFSYDVKMKEKGDIPEGYSVSREKKERFSLILESASTNQTSMYLCASRPLAAGYNEQFFGPGTRLTVL.

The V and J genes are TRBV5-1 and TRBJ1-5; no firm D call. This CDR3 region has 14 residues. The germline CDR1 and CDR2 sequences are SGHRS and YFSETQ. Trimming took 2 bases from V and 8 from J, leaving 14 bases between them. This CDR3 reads CASSFTSLEEPQHF. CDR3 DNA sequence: TGCGCCAGCAGCTTTACCTCCCTCGAGGAGCCCCAGCATTTT.

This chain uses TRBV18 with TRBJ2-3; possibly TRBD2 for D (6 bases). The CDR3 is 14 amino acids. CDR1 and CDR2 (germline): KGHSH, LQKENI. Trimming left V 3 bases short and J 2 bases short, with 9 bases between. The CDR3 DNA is TGTGCCAGCTCACCGACTAGGGACACAGATACGCAGTATTTT. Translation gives CASSPTRDTDTQYF. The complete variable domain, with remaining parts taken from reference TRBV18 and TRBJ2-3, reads NAGVMQNPRHLVRRRGQEARLRCSPMKGHSHVYWYRQLPEEGLKFMVYLQKENIIDESGMPKERFSAEFPKEGPSILRIQQVVRGDSAAYFCASSPTRDTDTQYFGPGTRLTVL.

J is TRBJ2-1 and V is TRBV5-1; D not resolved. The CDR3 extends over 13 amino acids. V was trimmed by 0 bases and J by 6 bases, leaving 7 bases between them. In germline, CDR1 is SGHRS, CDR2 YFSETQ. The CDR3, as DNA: TGCGCCAGCAGCTTGGTTCCCTTCAATGAGCAGTTCTTC. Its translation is CASSLVPFNEQFF.

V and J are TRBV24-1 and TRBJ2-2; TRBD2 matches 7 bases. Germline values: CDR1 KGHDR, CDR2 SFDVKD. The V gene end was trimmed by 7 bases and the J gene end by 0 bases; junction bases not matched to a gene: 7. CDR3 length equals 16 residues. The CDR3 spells CATRMRRESNTGELFF. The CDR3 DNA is TGTGCCACCAGAATGAGGCGGGAGTCGAACACCGGGGAGCTGTTTTTT.